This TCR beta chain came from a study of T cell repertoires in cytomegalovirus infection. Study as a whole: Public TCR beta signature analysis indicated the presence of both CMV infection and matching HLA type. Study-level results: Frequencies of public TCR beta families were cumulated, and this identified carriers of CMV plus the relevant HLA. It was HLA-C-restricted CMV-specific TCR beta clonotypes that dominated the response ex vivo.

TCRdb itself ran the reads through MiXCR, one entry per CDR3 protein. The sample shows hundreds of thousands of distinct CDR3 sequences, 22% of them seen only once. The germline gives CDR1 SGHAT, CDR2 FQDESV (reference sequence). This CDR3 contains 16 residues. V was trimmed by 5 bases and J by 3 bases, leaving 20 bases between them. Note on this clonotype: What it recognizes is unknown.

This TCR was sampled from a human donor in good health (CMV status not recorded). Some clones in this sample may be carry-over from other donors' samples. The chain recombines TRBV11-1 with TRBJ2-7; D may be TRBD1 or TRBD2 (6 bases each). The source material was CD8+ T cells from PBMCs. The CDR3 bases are TGTGCCAGCAGCCCTTCCGCTAGGGGGGTTCTCTACGAGCAGTACTTC. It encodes CASSPSARGVLYEQYF.